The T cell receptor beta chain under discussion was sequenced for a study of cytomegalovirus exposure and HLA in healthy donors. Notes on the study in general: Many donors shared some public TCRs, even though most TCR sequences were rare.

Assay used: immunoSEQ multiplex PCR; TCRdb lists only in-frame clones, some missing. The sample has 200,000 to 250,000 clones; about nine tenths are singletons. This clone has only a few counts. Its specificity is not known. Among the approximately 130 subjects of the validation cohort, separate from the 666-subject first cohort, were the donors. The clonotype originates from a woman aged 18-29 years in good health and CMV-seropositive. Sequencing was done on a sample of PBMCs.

CDR3 nucleotide sequence: TGTGCCAGCAGCTTAGTAGGGGGACTAGCGGGAGGAAGCACAGATACGCAGTATTTT. Translating it yields CASSLVGGLAGGSTDTQYF. The chain combines TRBV7-2 with TRBJ2-3; the match to TRBD2 covers 15 bases. Germline loops: CDR1 SGHTA, CDR2 FQGNSA. This CDR3 has 19 amino acids. V shed 1 base and J 0 bases; nucleotides not matched to a gene: 5.